This TCR beta chain emerged from a study of graft-versus-host responses after intestinal transplantation. Whole-study context: Tacrolimus plus steroids were given to all recipients for approximately three years, preceded by anti-thymocyte globulin induction.

Worth noting for this clone: The antigen is not known.

Study observations and caveats: High graft-versus-host to host-versus-graft T cell clonal ratios marked allografts of patients with graft-donor macrochimerism.

Trimming removed 6 bases at V and 0 bases at J, with 8 bases between. Germline-derived CDR1 and CDR2 are SGDLS and YYNGEE. The CDR3 totals 13 residues. Generated by immunoSEQ multiplex PCR, the TCRdb table keeps only in-frame clones and is missing some. The sample has 14,000 or so clones; approximately 87% are singletons. The receptor was derived from a human patient who received an intestinal transplant, so some T cells may come from the graft donor. The sample in question was bone marrow, obtained roughly 4 months after intestinal transplantation. This sequence joins TRBV9 and TRBJ2-3, with D perhaps TRBD1 (5 bases). Written as DNA, the CDR3 is TGTGCCAGCACCCCAGGGAGCACAGATACGCAGTATTTT. This sequence encodes CASTPGSTDTQYF.